This T cell receptor beta chain derives from a study of a mutant IDH1 vaccine in newly diagnosed glioma. Overall study: Treated patients had a mean age of 40.4 years and an approximately 62% male, around 40% female split. Most patients had radiochemotherapy with temozolomide before enrollment; others had one alone.

Trimming cost V 10 bases and J 0 bases, with 13 bases left between them. CDR1 is MDHEN, CDR2 SYDVKM, per germline. CDR3 length equals 14 residues. As to this clone: No antigen is known for it.

General study findings and limits: Induction of immune responses by the vaccine occurred in 85% to 95% of patients. It seemed that pseudoprogression was not linked to changes in the top peripheral T cell clonotypes.

Clones were sequenced by immunoSEQ multiplex PCR, and TCRdb holds only the in-frame ones, with some missing. The data hold over 75,000 clones, with approximately 90% observed a single time. The time point was: baseline, week 1 (first vaccination visit). The treatment here: pre-vaccination baseline after standard-of-care therapy. The sequences come from PBMCs, collected from a glioma patient treated with radiotherapy, temozolomide or both. This chain joins TRBV28 and TRBJ1-3, with D unclear. The sequence came from a woman aged 50 to 65 with glioma. The CDR3 loop reads CATHGPNSGNTIYF. For the CDR3, the DNA is TGTGCCACCCACGGTCCGAACTCTGGAAACACCATATATTTT.